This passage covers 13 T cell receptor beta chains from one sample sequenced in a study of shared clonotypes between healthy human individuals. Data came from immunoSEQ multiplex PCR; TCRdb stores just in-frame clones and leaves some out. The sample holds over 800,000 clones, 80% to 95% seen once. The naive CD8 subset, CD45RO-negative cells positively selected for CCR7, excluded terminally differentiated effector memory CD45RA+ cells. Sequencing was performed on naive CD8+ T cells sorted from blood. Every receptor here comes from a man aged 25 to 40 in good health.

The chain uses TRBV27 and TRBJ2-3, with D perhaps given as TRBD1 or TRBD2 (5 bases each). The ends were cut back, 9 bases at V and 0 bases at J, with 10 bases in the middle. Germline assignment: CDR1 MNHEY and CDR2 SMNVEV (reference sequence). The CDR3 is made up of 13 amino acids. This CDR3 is CASGTYSTDTQYF. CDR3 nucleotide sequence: TGTGCCAGTGGGACCTATAGCACAGATACGCAGTATTTT.

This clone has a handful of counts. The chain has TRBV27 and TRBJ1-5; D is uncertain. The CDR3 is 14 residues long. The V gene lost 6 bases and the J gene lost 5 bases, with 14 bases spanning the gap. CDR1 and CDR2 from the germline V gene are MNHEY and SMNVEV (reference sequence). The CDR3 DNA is TGTGCCAGCAGCGATTATAGCGGGGATCAGCCCCAGCATTTT. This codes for CASSDYSGDQPQHF.

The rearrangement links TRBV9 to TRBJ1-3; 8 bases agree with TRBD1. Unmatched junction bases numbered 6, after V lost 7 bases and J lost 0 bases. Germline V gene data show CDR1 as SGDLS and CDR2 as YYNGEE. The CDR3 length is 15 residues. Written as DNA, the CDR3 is TGTGCCAGCGGGACAGGACCCGACTCTGGAAACACCATATATTTT. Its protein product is CASGTGPDSGNTIYF.

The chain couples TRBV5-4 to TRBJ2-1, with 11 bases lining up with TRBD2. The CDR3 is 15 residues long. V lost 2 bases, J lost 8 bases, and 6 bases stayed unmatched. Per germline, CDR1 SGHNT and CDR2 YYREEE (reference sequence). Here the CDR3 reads CASSFLAGGSDEQFF. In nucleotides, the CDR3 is TGTGCCAGCAGCTTCCTAGCGGGAGGATCGGATGAGCAGTTCTTC.

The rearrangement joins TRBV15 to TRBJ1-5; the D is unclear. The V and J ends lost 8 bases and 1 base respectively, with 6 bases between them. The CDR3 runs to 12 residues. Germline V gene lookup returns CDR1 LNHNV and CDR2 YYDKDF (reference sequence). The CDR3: CATSDSNQPQHF. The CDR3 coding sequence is TGTGCCACCTCGGACAGCAATCAGCCCCAGCATTTT.

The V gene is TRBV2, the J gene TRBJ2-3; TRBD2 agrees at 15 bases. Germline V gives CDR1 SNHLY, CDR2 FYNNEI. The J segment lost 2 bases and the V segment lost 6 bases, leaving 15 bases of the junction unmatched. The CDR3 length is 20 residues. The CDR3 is CASRGPGLAGGEFNTDTQYF. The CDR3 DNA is TGTGCCAGCAGGGGACCGGGACTAGCGGGAGGCGAATTTAACACAGATACGCAGTATTTT.

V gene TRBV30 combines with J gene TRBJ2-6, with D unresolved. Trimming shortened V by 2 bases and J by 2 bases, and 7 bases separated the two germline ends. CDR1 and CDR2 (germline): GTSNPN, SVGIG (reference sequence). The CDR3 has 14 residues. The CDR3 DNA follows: TGTGCCTGGAGTTTTGGTCCTGGGGCCAACGTCCTGACTTTC. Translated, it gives CAWSFGPGANVLTF.

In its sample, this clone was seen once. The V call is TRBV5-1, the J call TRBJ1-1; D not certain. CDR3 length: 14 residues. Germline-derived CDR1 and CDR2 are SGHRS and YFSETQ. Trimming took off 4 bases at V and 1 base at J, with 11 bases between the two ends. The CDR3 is CASSRSIQNTEAFF. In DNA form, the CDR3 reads TGCGCCAGCAGCCGATCGATTCAGAACACTGAAGCTTTCTTT.

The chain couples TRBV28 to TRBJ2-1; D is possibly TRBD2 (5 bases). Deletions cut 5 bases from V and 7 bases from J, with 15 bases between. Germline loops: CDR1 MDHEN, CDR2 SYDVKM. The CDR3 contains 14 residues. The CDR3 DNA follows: TGTGCCAGCAGTAGACTAAGGATTGGGAATGAGCAGTTCTTC. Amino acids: CASSRLRIGNEQFF.

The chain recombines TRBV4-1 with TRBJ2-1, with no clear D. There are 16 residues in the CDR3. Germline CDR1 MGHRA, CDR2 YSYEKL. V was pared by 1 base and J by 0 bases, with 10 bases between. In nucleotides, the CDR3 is TGCGCCAGCAGCCAAGTGGTCTCAAGCTCCTACAATGAGCAGTTCTTC. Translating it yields CASSQVVSSSYNEQFF.

The CDR3 loop reads CSVVWENTEAFF. CDR3 sequence (DNA): TGCAGCGTTGTTTGGGAGAACACTGAAGCTTTCTTT. The chain employs TRBV29-1 and TRBJ1-1; D is uncertain. Between the trimmed V and J ends, which lost 4 bases and 1 base, there was a span of 7 bases. The germline V gene has CDR1 SQVTM and CDR2 ANQGSEA. This CDR3 has 12 amino acids. The full variable domain, in which reference TRBV29-1 and TRBJ1-1 provide the parts outside the CDR3, is SAVISQKPSRDICQRGTSLTIQCQVDSQVTMMFWYRQQPGQSLTLIATANQGSEATYESGFVIDKFPISRPNLTFSTLTVSNMSPEDSSIYLCSVVWENTEAFFGQGTRLTVV.

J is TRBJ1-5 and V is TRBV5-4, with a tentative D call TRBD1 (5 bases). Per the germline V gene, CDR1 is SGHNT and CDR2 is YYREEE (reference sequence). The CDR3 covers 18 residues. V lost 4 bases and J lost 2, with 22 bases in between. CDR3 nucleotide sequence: TGTGCCAGCAGCCCGGGACCGCCACCCGATCGTGGCAATCAGCCCCAGCATTTT. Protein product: CASSPGPPPDRGNQPQHF.

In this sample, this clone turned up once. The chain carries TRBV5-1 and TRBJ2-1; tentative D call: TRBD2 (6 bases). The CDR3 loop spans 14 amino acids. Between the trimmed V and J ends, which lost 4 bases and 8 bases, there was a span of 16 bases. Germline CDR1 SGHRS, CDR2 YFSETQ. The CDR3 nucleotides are TGCGCCAGCAGCCCATGGGGGGAGGTAGATGAGCAGTTCTTC. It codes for CASSPWGEVDEQFF. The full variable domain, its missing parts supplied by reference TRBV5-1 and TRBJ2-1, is KAGVTQTPRYLIKTRGQQVTLSCSPISGHRSVSWYQQTPGQGLQFLFEYFSETQRNKGNFPGRFSGRQFSNSRSEMNVSTLELGDSALYLCASSPWGEVDEQFFGPGTRLTVL.